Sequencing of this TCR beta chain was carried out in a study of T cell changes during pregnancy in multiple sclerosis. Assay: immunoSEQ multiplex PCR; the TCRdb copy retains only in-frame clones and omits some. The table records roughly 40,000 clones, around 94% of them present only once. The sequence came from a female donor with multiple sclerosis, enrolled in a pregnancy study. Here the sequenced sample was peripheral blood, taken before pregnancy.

The CDR3 spells CASSQDKPGSGELFF. In DNA, the CDR3 is TGTGCCAGCAGCCAAGATAAGCCGGGTTCTGGGGAGCTGTTTTTT. This rearrangement joins TRBV14 to TRBJ2-2; no clear D. The CDR3 extends over 15 amino acids. Trimming took 0 bases from V and 8 from J, leaving 13 bases between them. The germline V gene has CDR1 SGHDN and CDR2 FVKESK.